These 10 T cell receptor beta chains were all obtained from the same sample, sequenced in a study of CD8 T cells in Susac syndrome. Random hexamers served to reverse transcribe roughly 0.5 to 1 ug RNA. Via MiXCR, TCRdb re-called the immunoSEQ multiplex PCR reads, giving one row per CDR3 protein. The sample lists about 200,000 distinct CDR3 sequences, approximately 95% occurring once. What was sequenced was CD4+ T cells from PBMCs. These receptors came from a human donor in good health.

The chain uses TRBV30 and TRBJ2-7; the match to TRBD2 covers 7 bases. V was pared by 0 bases and J by 6 bases, with 5 bases of the junction left unmatched. CDR1 is GTSNPN and CDR2 is SVGIG in the germline V gene (reference sequence). This CDR3 has 13 residues. The CDR3 DNA reads as TGTGCCTGGAGTGTACGGGAGGATGGCGAGCAGTACGTC. Its protein is CAWSVREDGEQYV.

The chain employs TRBV20-1 and TRBJ2-3; D possibly corresponds to TRBD2 (5 bases). The V and J ends lost 0 bases and 5 bases respectively, with 12 bases between them. Germline CDR1 and CDR2: DFQATT and SNEGSKA (reference sequence). The CDR3 runs to 14 residues. The CDR3 protein is CSARERVGKDTQYF. The CDR3 nucleotides are TGCAGTGCTAGAGAGCGGGTCGGGAAAGATACGCAGTATTTT.

The chain joins TRBV29-1 to TRBJ2-7; D is perhaps TRBD1 or TRBD2 (5 bases each). CDR1 and CDR2 from the germline V gene are SQVTM and ANQGSEA. Trimming took off 4 bases at V and 3 bases at J, with 10 bases between the two ends. The CDR3 totals 12 residues. In DNA form, the CDR3 reads TGCAGCGTTGTCGGGACGGGCTACGAGCAGTACGTC. Protein sequence: CSVVGTGYEQYV.

The chain links TRBV12-3 or TRBV12-4 to TRBJ1-4; tentative D call: TRBD1 (6 bases). The V gene lost 5 bases and the J gene lost 11 bases, with 18 bases spanning the gap. This CDR3 has 14 amino acids. The CDR3 reads CASSIARGFRKLFF. The DNA for the CDR3 is TGTGCCAGCAGTATCGCAAGGGGGTTTCGGAAACTGTTTTTT.

The V call is TRBV7-2, the J call TRBJ2-4; 7 positions match TRBD2. CDR3 length: 14 amino acids. With V trimmed by 4 bases and J by 3 bases, 3 bases remained unmatched. In germline, CDR1 is SGHTA, CDR2 FQGNSA. The CDR3 bases are TGTGCCAGCAGCTCCCCGGGGGGCAAAAACATTCAGTACTTC. Translating it yields CASSSPGGKNIQYF.

This chain uses TRBV29-1 with TRBJ1-5, with D unclear. The CDR3 sequence is 12 residues long. The germline V gene encodes CDR1 SQVTM and CDR2 ANQGSEA. Trimming removed 4 bases from V and 2 bases from J, with 6 bases in between. The CDR3 bases are TGCAGCGTTGTCATCCGCAATCAGCCCCAGCATTTT. Protein: CSVVIRNQPQHF.

This rearrangement joins TRBV6-5 to TRBJ1-2; 10 positions match TRBD1. The J segment lost 3 bases and the V segment lost 8 bases, leaving 6 bases of the junction unmatched. The germline V gene encodes CDR1 MNHEY and CDR2 SVGAGI. The CDR3 covers 14 residues. The CDR3 region is CASLEGTGDYGYTF. The CDR3 nucleotides read TGTGCCAGCCTCGAAGGGACAGGGGACTATGGCTACACCTTC.

This clonotype has just a few counts. The V gene is TRBV6-5, the J gene TRBJ2-7; D unclear. The CDR3 runs 12 residues. Trimming left V 4 bases short and J 3 bases short, with 7 bases between. CDR1 MNHEY and CDR2 SVGAGI come from the germline V gene. The CDR3 coding sequence is TGTGCCAGCAGTTCTTCCAGCTACGAGCAGTACGTC. Its protein is CASSSSSYEQYV.

This chain uses TRBV7-9 with TRBJ2-3, with D perhaps TRBD2 (6 bases). Germline CDR1 reads SEHNR; CDR2 reads FQNEAQ (reference sequence). CDR3 length equals 15 residues. Trimming removed 4 bases at V and 0 bases at J, with 11 bases between. The CDR3 sequence: CASSSRDSSTDTQYF. CDR3 bases: TGTGCCAGCAGCTCACGGGACTCTAGCACAGATACGCAGTATTTT.

The chain carries TRBV29-1 and TRBJ1-3; D is uncertain. The CDR3 is made up of 12 amino acids. CDR1 and CDR2 (germline): SQVTM, ANQGSEA. V lost 7 bases and J 2 bases, leaving 9 bases between the germline ends. CDR3 residues: CSGGGPGNTIYF. In DNA form, the CDR3 reads TGCAGCGGTGGAGGGCCTGGAAACACCATATATTTT.